This T cell receptor (beta chain) originates from a study of beta chain features in type 1 diabetes. Expressed TCRB transcripts were sequenced after all isolated RNA was converted to cDNA. Repertoires were generated with immunoSEQ multiplex PCR, while TCRdb's copy carries only in-frame clones and drops some. Of approximately 250,000 clones in the sample, 20% to 25% were seen once. Germline values: CDR1 MDHEN, CDR2 SYDVKM. CDR3 length: 16 residues. Trimming took 6 bases from V and 2 from J; bases not matched to a gene: 12. As to this clone: Its antigen remains unidentified.

Study outcomes and limitations: Shortening of TCRB CDR3s, moderate but significant, appeared in all four CD4+ subsets of Type 1 diabetes patients. Cells that show high TCR expression could be over-represented by cDNA sequencing. The naive, central memory and Treg TCRB repertoires of patients appeared to be more similar to one another than those of healthy donors.

Input material: naive CD4+ T cells from blood. The chain combines TRBV28 with TRBJ2-5, with 7 bases identical to TRBD1. The clonotype was recovered from a woman aged 30 to 39 with type 1 diabetes. CDR3 in amino acids: CASSPTGAPMQETQYF. The CDR3 region has the DNA TGTGCCAGCAGCCCAACAGGGGCTCCCATGCAAGAGACCCAGTACTTC.